The sequence of this TCR beta chain was determined in a study of shared clonotypes between healthy human individuals. Study-level points and caveats: Among non-shared clonotypes, generation probabilities were lower than among those shared by all four donors. In general, naive subsets displayed greater estimated richness than memory subsets did. In this cohort, only blood was sampled, and tissue repertoires likely differ.

The authors split each subset's genomic DNA evenly across several immunoSEQ plates. The method was immunoSEQ multiplex PCR; TCRdb's version includes in-frame clones alone and lacks a portion of them. The data contain some 800,000 clones, 80% to 95% of them singletons. As regards this clone: As yet, its antigen is unknown.

CD45RO negativity and positive selection for CCR7 defined naive CD8 cells, a population that excluded terminally differentiated effector memory CD45RA+ cells. This CDR3 is built from 13 residues. V gave up 2 bases and J gave up 8 bases, with 12 bases separating them. The germline gives CDR1 SGHTA, CDR2 FQGNSA. The sample taken for sequencing was naive CD8+ T cells sorted from blood. The TCR comes from a man aged 25 to 40 in good health. The chain links TRBV7-2 to TRBJ1-2; tentatively, D is TRBD1 (5 bases). Written as DNA, the CDR3 is TGTGCCAGCAGCTTATTTGCGGGGGGAGGCTACACCTTC. It is translated as CASSLFAGGGYTF.